What follows are 10 T cell receptor beta chains derived from one specimen sequenced in a study of blood T cell repertoires in COVID-19. Libraries were prepared by immunoSEQ multiplex PCR; TCRdb keeps only in-frame clonotypes and omits some of them. The sample includes some 55,000 clones, approximately 90% seen only once; the top ten take 7% to 9%. The source material was peripheral blood. These receptors all come from a woman aged 35 to 49 with active COVID-19.

This clone was seen a single time. The chain couples TRBV11-2 to TRBJ2-1; weak D call: TRBD2 (7 bases). The CDR3 spans 17 residues. The V gene lost 2 bases and the J gene lost 5 bases, with 19 bases spanning the gap. Germline V gene data show CDR1 as SGHAT and CDR2 as FQNNGV. CDR3 nucleotides: TGTGCCAGCAGCTTACTACTGCTAGGGGGGGCGAACAATGAGCAGTTCTTC. It codes for CASSLLLLGGANNEQFF.

A single count supports this clone. The chain recombines TRBV29-1 with TRBJ1-2; D unresolved. V was cut by 2 bases and J by 9 bases, with 10 bases left in between. Per the germline V gene, CDR1 is SQVTM and CDR2 is ANQGSEA. The CDR3 length is 11 residues. For the CDR3, the DNA is TGCAGCGTTGAAATGAGGAGGAGCTACACCTTC. This sequence encodes CSVEMRRSYTF.

V is TRBV6-1 and J is TRBJ1-1; D is perhaps TRBD1 (6 bases). The CDR3 is 14 amino acids. The germline CDR1 and CDR2 sequences are MNHNS and SASEGT. With 3 bases removed from V and 5 bases from J, the gap between germline ends came to 13 bases. The CDR3 spells CASSDGRGRTEAFF. CDR3 coding DNA: TGTGCCAGCAGTGACGGCAGGGGCAGAACTGAAGCTTTCTTT.

The chain combines TRBV5-1 with TRBJ2-3; 10 positions match TRBD2. The V gene's germline CDR1 is SGHRS and CDR2 YFSETQ. V gave up 4 bases and J gave up 0 bases; unmatched junction bases: 5. The CDR3 sequence is 16 residues long. CDR3 sequence (DNA): TGCGCCAGCAGCGCGGCTAGCGGGGGTAGCACAGATACGCAGTATTTT. Encoded protein: CASSAASGGSTDTQYF.

The genes are TRBV7-2 and TRBJ2-3; the D gene is possibly TRBD1 (5 bases). This CDR3 comprises 13 residues. Germline CDR1 and CDR2: SGHTA and FQGNSA. The germline V and J ends were trimmed by 2 bases and 5 bases, with 8 bases remaining between them. The CDR3 here is CASSLRQGDTQYF. CDR3 coding DNA: TGTGCCAGCAGCTTACGGCAGGGAGATACGCAGTATTTT.

The CDR3 here is CASSSRTGGPALETQYF. The CDR3 DNA reads as TGCGCCAGCAGCTCACGGACAGGGGGCCCCGCGTTAGAGACCCAGTACTTC. The rearrangement uses TRBV5-1 and TRBJ2-5, with 11 positions matching TRBD1. The germline gives CDR1 SGHRS, CDR2 YFSETQ. There are 17 residues in the CDR3. J was trimmed by 4 bases and V by 3 bases; bases with no gene match: 11.

The rearrangement uses TRBV27 and TRBJ2-1, with TRBD2 matching over 9 bases. Germline CDR1 MNHEY, CDR2 SMNVEV (reference sequence). V gave up 3 bases and J gave up 6 bases; unmatched junction bases: 6. CDR3 length: 15 residues. This CDR3 is CASSFAGGLGNEQFF. DNA for the CDR3: TGTGCCAGCAGTTTTGCGGGGGGGCTCGGCAATGAGCAGTTCTTC.

V gene TRBV7-9 combines with J gene TRBJ2-1, with D possibly being TRBD2 (5 bases). Between the trimmed V and J ends, which lost 5 bases and 1 base, there was a span of 15 bases. Per germline, CDR1 SEHNR and CDR2 FQNEAQ (reference sequence). The CDR3 has 16 amino acids. In DNA form, the CDR3 reads TGTGCCAGCAGCCGGCTTGTGGGGAGTTCCTACAATGAGCAGTTCTTC. It codes for CASSRLVGSSYNEQFF.

The J gene is TRBJ2-2, the V gene TRBV7-8, with 14 bases that match TRBD2. This CDR3 is built from 19 residues. The V gene's germline CDR1 is SGHVS and CDR2 FQNEAQ. V trimming: 3 bases; J trimming: 2 bases; junction bases outside the gene matches: 8. The CDR3 is CASSLRWTSGGINTGELFF. CDR3 nucleotides: TGTGCCAGCAGCTTGCGATGGACTAGCGGGGGGATCAACACCGGGGAGCTGTTTTTT. The full variable domain, in which reference TRBV7-8 and TRBJ2-2 provide the parts outside the CDR3, is GAGVSQSPRYKVAKRGQDVALRCDPISGHVSLFWYQQALGQGPEFLTYFQNEAQLDKSGLPSDRFFAERPEGSVSTLKIQRTQQEDSAVYLCASSLRWTSGGINTGELFFGEGSRLTVL.

This chain joins TRBV6-2 or TRBV6-3 and TRBJ1-1; unclear D gene. This CDR3 contains 16 residues. The V end lost 5 bases, the J end lost 2 bases, and 18 bases lay between the germline ends. Germline CDR1 and CDR2: MNHEY and SVGEGT. The CDR3 DNA reads as TGTGCCAGCAGTACGTCCGGGAGGGAGCCTAACACTGAAGCTTTCTTT. Translated: CASSTSGREPNTEAFF.